This section outlines one T cell receptor beta chain sequence together with its context. The record originates from a study of T cell changes during pregnancy in multiple sclerosis. Some clones are missing from TCRdb's copy, which holds only in-frame ones; the method was immunoSEQ multiplex PCR. The table has over 50,000 clones, just over 90% seen once; the top ten hold around 2%. Germline V gives CDR1 MNHEY, CDR2 SMNVEV (reference sequence). Deletions cut 3 bases from V and 6 bases from J, with 9 bases between. The CDR3 has 12 amino acids. Material: peripheral blood, obtained in the first trimester of pregnancy. The rearrangement uses TRBV27 and TRBJ2-7, with D tentatively TRBD1 (5 bases). This TCR was recovered from a female donor in good health, enrolled as a control in a pregnancy study. The CDR3 loop is CASSFQGAEQYF. DNA of the CDR3: TGTGCCAGCAGTTTCCAGGGTGCCGAGCAGTACTTC.